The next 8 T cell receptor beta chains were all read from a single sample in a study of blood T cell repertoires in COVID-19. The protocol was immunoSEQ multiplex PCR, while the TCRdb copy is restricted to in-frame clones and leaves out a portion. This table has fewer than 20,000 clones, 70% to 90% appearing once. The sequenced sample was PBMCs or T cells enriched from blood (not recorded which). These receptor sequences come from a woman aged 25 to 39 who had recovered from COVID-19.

The CDR3: CATSDADRGGETQYF. The DNA for the CDR3 is TGTGCCACCAGTGACGCTGACAGGGGTGGGGAGACCCAGTACTTC. J is TRBJ2-5 and V is TRBV24-1; 8 bases align to TRBD1. This CDR3 is built from 15 residues. V lost 4 bases, J lost 5 bases, and 8 bases stayed unmatched. Per the germline V gene, CDR1 is KGHDR and CDR2 is SFDVKD.

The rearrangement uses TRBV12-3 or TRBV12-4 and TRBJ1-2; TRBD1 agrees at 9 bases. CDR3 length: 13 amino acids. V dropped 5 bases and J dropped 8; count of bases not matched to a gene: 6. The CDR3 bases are TGTGCCAGCAGTCCGGGACAGGGTGCGGGCTACACCTTC. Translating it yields CASSPGQGAGYTF.

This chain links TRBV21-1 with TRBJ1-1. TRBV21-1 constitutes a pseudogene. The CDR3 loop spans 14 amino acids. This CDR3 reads CASSKGGGTTEAFF. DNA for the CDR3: TGTGCCAGCAGCAAAGGCGGAGGGACCACTGAAGCTTTCTTT.

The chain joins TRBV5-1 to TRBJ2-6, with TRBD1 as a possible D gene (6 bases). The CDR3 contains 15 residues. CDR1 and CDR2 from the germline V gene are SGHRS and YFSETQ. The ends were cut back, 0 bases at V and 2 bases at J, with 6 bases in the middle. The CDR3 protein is CASSLAGAGANVLTF. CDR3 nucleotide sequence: TGCGCCAGCAGCTTGGCAGGGGCTGGGGCCAACGTCCTGACTTTC. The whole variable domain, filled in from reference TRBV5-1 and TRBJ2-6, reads KAGVTQTPRYLIKTRGQQVTLSCSPISGHRSVSWYQQTPGQGLQFLFEYFSETQRNKGNFPGRFSGRQFSNSRSEMNVSTLELGDSALYLCASSLAGAGANVLTFGAGSRLTVL.

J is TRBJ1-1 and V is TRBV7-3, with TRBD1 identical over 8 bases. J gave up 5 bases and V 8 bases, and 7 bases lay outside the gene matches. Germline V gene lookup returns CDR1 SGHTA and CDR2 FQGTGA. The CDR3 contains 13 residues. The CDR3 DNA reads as TGTGCCAGCGCCCAGGGGGCCGGGACTGAAGCTTTCTTT. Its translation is CASAQGAGTEAFF.

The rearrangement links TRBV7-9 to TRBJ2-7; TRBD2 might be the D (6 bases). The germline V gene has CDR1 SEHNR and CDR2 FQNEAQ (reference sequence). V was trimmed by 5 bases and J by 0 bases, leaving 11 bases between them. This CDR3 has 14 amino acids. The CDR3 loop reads CASSQAGPSYEQYF. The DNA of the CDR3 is TGTGCCAGCAGCCAGGCGGGGCCCTCCTACGAGCAGTACTTC.

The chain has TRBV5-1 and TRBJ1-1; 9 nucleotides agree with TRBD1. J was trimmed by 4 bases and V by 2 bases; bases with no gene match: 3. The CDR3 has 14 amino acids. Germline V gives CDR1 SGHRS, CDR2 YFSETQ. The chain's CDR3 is CASSFRTGATEAFF. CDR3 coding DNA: TGCGCCAGCAGCTTTAGGACAGGGGCCACTGAAGCTTTCTTT. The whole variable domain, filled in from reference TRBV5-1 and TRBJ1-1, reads KAGVTQTPRYLIKTRGQQVTLSCSPISGHRSVSWYQQTPGQGLQFLFEYFSETQRNKGNFPGRFSGRQFSNSRSEMNVSTLELGDSALYLCASSFRTGATEAFFGQGTRLTVV.

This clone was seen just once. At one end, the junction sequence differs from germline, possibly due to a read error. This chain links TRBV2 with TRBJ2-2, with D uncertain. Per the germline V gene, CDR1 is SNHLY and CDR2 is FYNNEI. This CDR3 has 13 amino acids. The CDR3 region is CASSDANSGELFF. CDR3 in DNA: TGTGCCAGCAGTGACGCGAACTCCGGGGAGCTGTTTTTT.